This TCR beta chain was obtained from a study of blood T cells in healthy people across ages. Next came a second PCR, run for about 7 to 11 cycles, which used a sample-barcoded 5' primer along with a J-beta primer mix. Each cDNA molecule carried a tag from a template-switch adaptor that contained 12 random nucleotides. All samples gave at least 2.5 million CDR3-containing paired-end reads. TCRdb recomputed calls from the 5' RACE reads with MiXCR, one row per CDR3 protein. Here the sample spans fewer than 800,000 distinct CDR3 sequences, around 49% being singletons. This CDR3 is built from 12 residues. Germline V gene lookup returns CDR1 SGHTA and CDR2 FQGNSA.

The material sequenced was blood. This clonotype was sampled from a woman aged 55-75 years in good health. The J gene is TRBJ2-4, the V gene TRBV7-2; D is unclear. Gene TRBJ2-7 matches the end of the DNA better, so the J call may be wrong. In DNA form, the CDR3 reads TGTGCCAGCAGCTCTCGTCGGTTCGAGCAGTACTTC. This translates into CASSSRRFEQYF.